This T cell receptor beta chain was sequenced in a study of cytomegalovirus exposure and HLA in healthy donors. Study findings and constraints: Earlier findings revealed that most TCR beta V segments proved productive either about 87% or about 30% of the time. Many donors carried some public TCRs, although rarity characterized most TCR sequences.

Per germline, CDR1 SNHLY and CDR2 FYNNEI. This CDR3 has 13 residues. V lost 6 bases, J lost 1 base, and 3 bases stayed unmatched. On this clone itself: No antigen is known for it.

Researchers ran the PCR with 60 Vbeta and 13 Jbeta primers. Generated by immunoSEQ multiplex PCR, the TCRdb table keeps only in-frame clones and is missing some. The sample has about 270,000 clones, just over 70% seen once. The clonotype comes from a female donor in good health and CMV-seronegative. The sample consisted of PBMCs. J is TRBJ2-7 and V is TRBV2; 7 bases align to TRBD1. The CDR3 nucleotides read TGTGCCAGCAGGAAGGGACAGTCCTACGAGCAGTACTTC. This translates into CASRKGQSYEQYF.